Listed below are T cell receptor beta chains from one sample, sequenced in a study of cytomegalovirus exposure and HLA in healthy donors. Produced via immunoSEQ multiplex PCR; TCRdb's table is partial and in-frame only. This sample has tens of thousands of clones, with around 94% found just once. Source material: PBMCs. Receptor source: a woman younger than 35 in good health and CMV-seropositive. Both conserved end residues are part of each CDR3. D genes are given only for firm matches. The size field is filled for only some rows; it gives once, few, many or a size class.

clone size | J gene | D gene | V gene | CDR3 DNA | CDR3 protein
- | TRBJ2-2 | TRBD2 | TRBV28 | TGTGCCAGCAGGGGAAGCGGGGGGGCCGGAATCGGGGAGCTGTTTTTT | CASRGSGGAGIGELFF
once | TRBJ1-6 | - | TRBV14 | TGTGCCAGCAGCCAAGATTCCAGATATAATTCACCCCTCCACTTT | CASSQDSRYNSPLHF
- | TRBJ2-1 | TRBD2 | TRBV7-9 | TGTGCCAGCAGCTTAGTGGTAACTAGCGGGGGACTCAATGAGCAGTTCTTC | CASSLVVTSGGLNEQFF
- | TRBJ2-7 | - | TRBV4-3 | TGCGCCAGCAGCCTGAGACTAGATTACGAGCAGTACTTC | CASSLRLDYEQYF
- | TRBJ2-7 | TRBD1 | TRBV6-6 | TGTGCCAGCAGTTTGACAGGGGACGGGTACGAGCAGTACTTC | CASSLTGDGYEQYF
- | TRBJ1-1 | - | TRBV27 | TGTGCCAGCAGTTTATCAGCCACCATGAACACTGAAGCTTTCTTT | CASSLSATMNTEAFF
once | TRBJ2-3 | TRBD2 | TRBV2 | TGTGCCAGCAGTGTCGGGAGGGCCGCAGATACGCAGTATTTT | CASSVGRAADTQYF
- | TRBJ2-7 | TRBD2 | TRBV7-2 | TGTGCCAGCAGCTTTCGCGCGGGAGGGAGCTCCTACGAGCAGTACTTC | CASSFRAGGSSYEQYF
- | TRBJ1-5 | - | TRBV6-4 | TGTGCCAGCAGTAAGGAACAGGGTCAGCCCCAGCATTTT | CASSKEQGQPQHF
- | TRBJ2-7 | - | TRBV10-3 | TGTGCCATCAGGCCGGCGGGGTTTCGCTACGAGCAGTACTTC | CAIRPAGFRYEQYF
- | TRBJ2-1 | - | TRBV2 | TGTGCCAGCAGTGCGACTACCCTGGGTTACAATGAGCAGTTCTTC | CASSATTLGYNEQFF
once | TRBJ1-1 | TRBD1 | TRBV6-1 | TGTGCCAGCAGCCTAGGACAGGTGGAAGCTTTCTTT | CASSLGQVEAFF
- | TRBJ1-1 | - | TRBV5-1 | TGCGCCAGCAGTTCCTCCGGGACATTTCACACTGAAGCTTTCTTT | CASSSSGTFHTEAFF
once | TRBJ1-1 | TRBD1 | TRBV18 | TGTGCCAGCTCACCAGACAGGGTTGAAGCTTTCTTT | CASSPDRVEAFF
- | TRBJ2-5 | TRBD2 | TRBV7-2 | TGTGCCAGCAGCGTATCTAGCGGGCCCCAAGAGACCCAGTACTTC | CASSVSSGPQETQYF
once | TRBJ1-5 | TRBD1 | TRBV5-8 | TGTGCCAGCAGCTGCGGGACCGACAGGGAAGATCAGCCCCAGCATTTT | CASSCGTDREDQPQHF
- | TRBJ2-1 | TRBD2 | TRBV5-3 | TGTGCCAGAAGCCTAAGACTAGCGGGACACAATGAGCAGTTCTTC | CARSLRLAGHNEQFF
- | TRBJ1-2 | - | TRBV11-1 | TGTGCCAGCAGCTCACCCGGGGGGGGAGACTATGGCTACACCTTC | CASSSPGGGDYGYTF
- | TRBJ1-2 | - | TRBV28 | TGTGCCAGCAGTTTAGCAGTGAACTATGGCTACACCTTC | CASSLAVNYGYTF
once | TRBJ2-3 | TRBD2 | TRBV28 | TGTGCCAGCAGTTTAGGACCTAGCGGAGGTACAGATACGCAGTATTTT | CASSLGPSGGTDTQYF
- | TRBJ2-1 | - | TRBV7-3 | TGTGCCAGCAGCCAGTTTTCCCGGGACTTTGAGGAGCAGTTCTTC | CASSQFSRDFEEQFF
- | TRBJ2-7 | TRBD2 | TRBV6-5 | TGTGCCAGCGCCGCGGGGGTCTCCTACGAGCAGTACTTC | CASAAGVSYEQYF
- | TRBJ2-7 | - | TRBV5-4 | TGTGCCAGCAGCTTTTCACAGTACGAGCAGTACTTC | CASSFSQYEQYF
- | TRBJ2-2 | - | TRBV9 | TGTGCCAGCAGCCCTAAAGGGGACACCGGGGAGCTGTTTTTT | CASSPKGDTGELFF
- | TRBJ2-3 | TRBD1 | TRBV6-1 | TGTGCCAGCAGTTCTCGAACAGGGGGCACAGATACGCAGTATTTT | CASSSRTGGTDTQYF
- | TRBJ2-4 | - | TRBV23-1 | TGCGCCAGCAGCACCCTACCATTGGACATTCAGTACTTC | CASSTLPLDIQYF
- | TRBJ2-3 | - | TRBV5-4 | TGTGCCAGCAGCTTGGCGGCTAGCAGTGCGGATACGCAGTATTTT | CASSLAASSADTQYF
few | TRBJ2-7 | TRBD2 | TRBV6-5 | TGTGCCAGCAGAGGGACTAGCGGGAGGTTCTACGAGCAGTACTTC | CASRGTSGRFYEQYF
- | TRBJ1-3 | - | TRBV7-2 | TGTGCCAGCAGCTTGACAGTAGACTCTGGAAACACCATATATTTT | CASSLTVDSGNTIYF
- | TRBJ2-1 | - | TRBV4-1 | TGCGCCAGCAGCCTGGATTCCTTAGCGGAGCAGTTCTTC | CASSLDSLAEQFF
- | TRBJ2-1 | - | TRBV4-3 | TGCGCCAGCAGCCAAGATGGGCTGACTAGCAATGAGCAGTTCTTC | CASSQDGLTSNEQFF
- | TRBJ2-1 | TRBD2 | TRBV5-6 | TGTGCCAGCAGCTTTGGGACTAGCGGGTACAATGAGCAGTTCTTC | CASSFGTSGYNEQFF
- | TRBJ2-3 | - | TRBV19 | TGTGCCAGTAGGACCAGGGCCACAGATACGCAGTATTTT | CASRTRATDTQYF
- | TRBJ1-1 | TRBD1 | TRBV4-3 | TGCGCCAGCAGCTTCAACAGGGGAATGAACACTGAAGCTTTCTTT | CASSFNRGMNTEAFF
- | TRBJ2-3 | TRBD1 | TRBV27 | TGTGCCAGCAGTTTAGGGACAGTCACAGATACGCAGTATTTT | CASSLGTVTDTQYF
- | TRBJ2-3 | TRBD1 | TRBV6-5 | TGTGCCAGCAGTTATAGACAGGGGGCAGATACGCAGTATTTT | CASSYRQGADTQYF
- | TRBJ2-3 | TRBD2 | TRBV28 | TGTGCCAGCAGTTCAATAGGCGGGAGGACAGATACGCAGTATTTT | CASSSIGGRTDTQYF
once | TRBJ2-7 | TRBD1 | TRBV27 | TGTGCCAGCCAGCGGGCCCAGGGGGCAAAGTCCTACGAGCAGTACTTC | CASQRAQGAKSYEQYF
once | TRBJ2-3 | - | TRBV13 | TGTGCCAGCAGCCCCAGGGGGGCCCTGGATACGCAGTATTTT | CASSPRGALDTQYF
once | TRBJ1-1 | - | TRBV19 | TGTGCCAGTAATAGGGCGACGACAACCTCGGGGTACACTGAAGCTTTCTTT | CASNRATTTSGYTEAFF
- | TRBJ1-4 | - | TRBV28 | TGTGCCACCCGAGAGCGGATACTTAATGAAAAACTGTTTTTT | CATRERILNEKLFF
- | TRBJ2-1 | TRBD2 | TRBV14 | TGTGCCAGCAGCCAAGTTAATAGCGGGGAGCAGTTCTTC | CASSQVNSGEQFF
- | TRBJ2-2 | - | TRBV6-9 | TGTGCCACCTCCCCGGGGGCGAACACCGGGGAGCTGTTTTTT | CATSPGANTGELFF
- | TRBJ2-5 | - | TRBV11-2 | TGTGCCAGCAGCTCCCTTCGAAGCAAAGAGACCCAGTACTTC | CASSSLRSKETQYF
- | TRBJ1-2 | TRBD1 | TRBV5-4 | TGTGCCAGCAGCCCTCTTCACAGGGGGCAAGGCTACACCTTC | CASSPLHRGQGYTF
- | TRBJ1-3 | TRBD1 | TRBV7-9 | TGTGCCAGCAGCTCCCCGGGACAGGGGGCTTCTGGAAACACCATATATTTT | CASSSPGQGASGNTIYF
- | TRBJ1-1 | - | TRBV9 | TGTGCCAGTACCGTTGACTTGAACACTGAAGCTTTCTTT | CASTVDLNTEAFF
- | TRBJ1-6 | TRBD1 | TRBV14 | TGTGCCAGCAGCCCTACAGGGGGGAGTAACAATTCACCCCTCCACTTT | CASSPTGGSNNSPLHF
- | TRBJ2-2 | - | TRBV5-1 | TGCGCCAGCAGCCTCCTAGGCTCGGGTCGCCGGGAGCTGTTTTTT | CASSLLGSGRRELFF
- | TRBJ1-2 | TRBD1 | TRBV6-4 | TGTGCCAGCAGTGGGAGTAGGAGTGACCCAGGGGGCGCCCGTGGCTACACCTTC | CASSGSRSDPGGARGYTF
- | TRBJ2-7 | TRBD1 | TRBV5-4 | TGTGCCAGCAGCAGAGCCGGGACAGGGTACTACGAGCAGTACTTC | CASSRAGTGYYEQYF
- | TRBJ2-5 | TRBD2 | TRBV4-1 | TGCGCCAGCAGCCAAGAAAACGTAGCGGGGGGGCCCTGGGAGACCCAGTACTTC | CASSQENVAGGPWETQYF
- | TRBJ2-2 | - | TRBV5-4 | TGTGCCAGCAGCTGGACTACGCCCGGGGAGCTGTTTTTT | CASSWTTPGELFF
- | TRBJ2-1 | - | TRBV30 | TGTGCCTGGAGGGTCGGGAGTCATTTAAATGAGCAGTTCTTC | CAWRVGSHLNEQFF
- | TRBJ1-6 | - | TRBV11-2 | TGTGCCAGCAGCTTCCGGGGTTCCTATAATTCACCCCTCCACTTT | CASSFRGSYNSPLHF
- | TRBJ1-5 | - | TRBV7-9 | TGTGCCAGCAGCCCCCCCGGGACACCAAACCAGCCCCAGCATTTT | CASSPPGTPNQPQHF
- | TRBJ2-5 | - | TRBV4-1 | TGCGCCAGCAGCCAAGATACTCTAACGGGGGAGACCCAGTACTTC | CASSQDTLTGETQYF